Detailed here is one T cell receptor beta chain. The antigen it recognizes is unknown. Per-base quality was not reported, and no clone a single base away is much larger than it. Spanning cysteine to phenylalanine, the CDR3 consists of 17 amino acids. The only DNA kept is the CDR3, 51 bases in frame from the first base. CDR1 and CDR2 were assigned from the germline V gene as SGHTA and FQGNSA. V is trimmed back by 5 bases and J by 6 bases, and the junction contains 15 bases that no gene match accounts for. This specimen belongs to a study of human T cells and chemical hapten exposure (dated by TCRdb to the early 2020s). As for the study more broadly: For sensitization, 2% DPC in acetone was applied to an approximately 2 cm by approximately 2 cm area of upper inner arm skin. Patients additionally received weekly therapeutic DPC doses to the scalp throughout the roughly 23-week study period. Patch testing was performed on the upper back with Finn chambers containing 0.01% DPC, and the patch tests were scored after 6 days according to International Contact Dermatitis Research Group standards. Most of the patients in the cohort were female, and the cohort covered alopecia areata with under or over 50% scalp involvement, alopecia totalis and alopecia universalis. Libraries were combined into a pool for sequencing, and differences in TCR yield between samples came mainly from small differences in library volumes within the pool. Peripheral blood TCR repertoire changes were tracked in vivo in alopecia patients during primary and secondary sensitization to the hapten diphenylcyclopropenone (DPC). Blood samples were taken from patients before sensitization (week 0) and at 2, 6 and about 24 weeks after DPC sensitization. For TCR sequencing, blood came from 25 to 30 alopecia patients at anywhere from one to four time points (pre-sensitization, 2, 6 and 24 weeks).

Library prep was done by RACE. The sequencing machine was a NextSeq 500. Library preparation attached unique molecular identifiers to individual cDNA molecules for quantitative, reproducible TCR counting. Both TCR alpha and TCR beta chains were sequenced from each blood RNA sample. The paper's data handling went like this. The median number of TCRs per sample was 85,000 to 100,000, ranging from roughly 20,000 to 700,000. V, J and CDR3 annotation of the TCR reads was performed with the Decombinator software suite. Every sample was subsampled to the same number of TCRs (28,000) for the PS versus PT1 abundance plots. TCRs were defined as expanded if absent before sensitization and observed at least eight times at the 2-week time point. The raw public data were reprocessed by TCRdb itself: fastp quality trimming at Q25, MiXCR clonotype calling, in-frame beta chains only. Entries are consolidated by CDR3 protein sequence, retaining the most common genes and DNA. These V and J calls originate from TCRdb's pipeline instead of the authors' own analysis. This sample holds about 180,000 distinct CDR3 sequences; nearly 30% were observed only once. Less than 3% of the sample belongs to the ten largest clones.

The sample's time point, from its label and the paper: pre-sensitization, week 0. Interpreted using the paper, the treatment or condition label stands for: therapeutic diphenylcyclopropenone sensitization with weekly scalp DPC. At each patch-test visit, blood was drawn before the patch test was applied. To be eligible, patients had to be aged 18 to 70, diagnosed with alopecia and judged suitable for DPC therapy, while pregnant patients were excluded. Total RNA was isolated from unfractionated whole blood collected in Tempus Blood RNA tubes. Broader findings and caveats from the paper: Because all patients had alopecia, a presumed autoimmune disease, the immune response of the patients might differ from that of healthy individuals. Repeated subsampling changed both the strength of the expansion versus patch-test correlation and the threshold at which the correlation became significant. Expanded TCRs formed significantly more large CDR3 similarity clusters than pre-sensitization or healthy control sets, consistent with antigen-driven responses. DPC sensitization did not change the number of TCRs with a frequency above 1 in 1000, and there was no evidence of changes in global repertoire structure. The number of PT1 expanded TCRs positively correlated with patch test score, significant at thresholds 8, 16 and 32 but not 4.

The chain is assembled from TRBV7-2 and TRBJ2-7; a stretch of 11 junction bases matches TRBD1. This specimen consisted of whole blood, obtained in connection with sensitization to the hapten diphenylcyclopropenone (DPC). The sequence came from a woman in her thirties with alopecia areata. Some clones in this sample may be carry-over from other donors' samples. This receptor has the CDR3 CASSPPPGQGVFGEQYF. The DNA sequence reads TGTGCCAGCAGCCCACCCCCGGGACAGGGGGTTTTTGGCGAGCAGTACTTC.